This entry concerns a single T cell receptor (beta chain). What it binds is not known. The data belong to a study of B cell selection in AIRE deficiency. J was trimmed by 2 bases and V by 4 bases; bases with no gene match: 4. CDR1 is MNHNS and CDR2 is SASEGT in the germline V gene. The CDR3 runs 16 residues. Whole-study results and caveats: Tconv and Treg cells from AIRE-deficient patients resembled healthy donors in TCRBV usage, CDR3 length and diversity. Patient Tconv cells held 25% to 35% of Treg sequences shared by healthy donors. Of over 3,500 shared Treg TCRbeta sequences, roughly 33% were healthy-only, approximately 9.9% patient-only.

Data came from immunoSEQ multiplex PCR; TCRdb stores just in-frame clones and leaves some out. The data show approximately 22,000 clones, 80% to 95% seen once. Sorted regulatory T cells were CD4-positive, CD25-high and CD127-low or negative. The gene calls are TRBV6-1 and TRBJ1-6; 8 bases line up with TRBD1. This receptor was obtained from a human donor in good health. Sequencing input: CD4+CD25+ Tregs sorted from PBMCs. The CDR3: CASSGTGQTYNSPLHF. DNA for the CDR3: TGTGCCAGCAGTGGGACAGGGCAAACCTATAATTCACCCCTCCACTTT.